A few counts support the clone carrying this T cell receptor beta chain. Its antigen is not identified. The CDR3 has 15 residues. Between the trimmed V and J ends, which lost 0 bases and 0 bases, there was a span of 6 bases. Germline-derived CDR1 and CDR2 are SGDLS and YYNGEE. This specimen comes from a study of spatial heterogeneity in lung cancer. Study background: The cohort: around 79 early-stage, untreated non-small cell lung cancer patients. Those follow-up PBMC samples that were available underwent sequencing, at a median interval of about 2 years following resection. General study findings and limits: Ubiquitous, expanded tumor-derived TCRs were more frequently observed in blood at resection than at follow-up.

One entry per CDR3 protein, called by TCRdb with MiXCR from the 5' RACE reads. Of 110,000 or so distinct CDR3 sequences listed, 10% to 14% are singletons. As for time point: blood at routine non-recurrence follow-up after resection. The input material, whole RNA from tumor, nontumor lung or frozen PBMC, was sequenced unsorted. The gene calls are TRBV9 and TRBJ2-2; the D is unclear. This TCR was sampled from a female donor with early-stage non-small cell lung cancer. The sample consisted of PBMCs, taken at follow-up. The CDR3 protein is CASSVEVSNTGELFF. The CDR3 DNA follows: TGTGCCAGCAGCGTAGAAGTATCGAACACCGGGGAGCTGTTTTTT. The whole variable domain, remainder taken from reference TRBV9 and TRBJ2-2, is DSGVTQTPKHLITATGQRVTLRCSPRSGDLSVYWYQQSLDQGLQFLIQYYNGEERAKGNILERFSAQQFPDLHSELNLSSLELGDSALYFCASSVEVSNTGELFFGEGSRLTVL.